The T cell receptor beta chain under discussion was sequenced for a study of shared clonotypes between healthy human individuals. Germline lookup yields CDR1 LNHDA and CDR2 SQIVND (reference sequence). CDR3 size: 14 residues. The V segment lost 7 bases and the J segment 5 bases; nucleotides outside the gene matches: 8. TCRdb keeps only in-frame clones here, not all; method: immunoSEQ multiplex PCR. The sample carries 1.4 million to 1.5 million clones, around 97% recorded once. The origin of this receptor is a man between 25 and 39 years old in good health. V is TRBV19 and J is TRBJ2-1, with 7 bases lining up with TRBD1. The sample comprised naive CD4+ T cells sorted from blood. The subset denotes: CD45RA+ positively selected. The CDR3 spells CASNRGIVNNEQFF. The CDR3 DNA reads TGTGCCAGTAACAGGGGAATTGTTAACAATGAGCAGTTCTTC.